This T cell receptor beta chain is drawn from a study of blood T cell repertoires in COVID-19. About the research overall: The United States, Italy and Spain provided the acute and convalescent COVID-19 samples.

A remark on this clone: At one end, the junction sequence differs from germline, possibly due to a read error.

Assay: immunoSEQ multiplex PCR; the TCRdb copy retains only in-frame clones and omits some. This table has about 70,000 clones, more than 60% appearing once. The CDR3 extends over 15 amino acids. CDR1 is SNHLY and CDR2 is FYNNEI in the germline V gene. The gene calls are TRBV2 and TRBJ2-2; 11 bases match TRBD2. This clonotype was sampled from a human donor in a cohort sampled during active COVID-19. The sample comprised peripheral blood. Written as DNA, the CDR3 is TGTGCCAGCGGTGAAGGGACTAGCGGCACCGGGGAGCTGTTTTTT. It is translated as CASGEGTSGTGELFF.